Listed below are T cell receptor beta chains from one sample, sequenced in a study of OX40 agonist ivuxolimab in advanced cancers. Some clones are missing from TCRdb's copy, which holds only in-frame ones; the method was immunoSEQ multiplex PCR. The sample includes about 84,000 clones, 89% of them seen just once. The source was CD4+ or CD8+ T cells sorted from blood, collected in a trial of the OX40 agonist ivuxolimab. The receptors shown here come from an adult with an advanced solid tumor such as melanoma, head and neck, liver or kidney cancer. Each CDR3 is given with its conserved first and last residue. Each record gives: CDR3 protein, CDR3 DNA, clone size, J gene, D gene, V gene. The D gene is left open where the match is weak. Clone size is shown for a subset of rows, as once, few, many or a class of expanded clone.

CASSASPAGTGEDGDTQYF | TGCGCCAGCAGCGCCTCCCCTGCCGGGACAGGGGAGGACGGGGATACGCAGTATTTT | . | TRBJ2-3 | TRBD1 | TRBV5-1
CASSEQGASGEAFF | TGTGCCAGCAGTGAACAGGGGGCCTCGGGTGAAGCTTTCTTT | . | TRBJ1-1 | TRBD1 | TRBV28
CASSFGQGRSPLHF | TGTGCCAGCAGCTTCGGACAGGGACGGTCACCCCTCCACTTT | few | TRBJ1-6 | TRBD1 | TRBV5-5
CASSLKLVDWGELFF | TGTGCCAGCAGCTTAAAGCTTGTCGACTGGGGGGAGCTGTTTTTT | . | TRBJ2-2 | . | TRBV11-2
CASSARQGTNGYTF | TGTGCCAGCAGTGCGAGACAGGGTACGAATGGCTACACCTTC | few | TRBJ1-2 | TRBD1 | TRBV6-1
CATSSGGRGTYEQYF | TGTGCCACCAGCAGCGGCGGCAGGGGAACTTACGAGCAGTACTTC | . | TRBJ2-7 | . | TRBV15
CASSVSSRARQYYGYTF | TGTGCCAGCAGCGTATCTTCCCGGGCCCGCCAGTACTATGGCTACACCTTC | . | TRBJ1-2 | . | TRBV9
CASSLRDIDTQYF | TGTGCCAGCAGCTTACGGGATATAGATACGCAGTATTTT | . | TRBJ2-3 | . | TRBV7-3
CASAPSITEAFF | TGTGCCAGCGCGCCGTCGATCACTGAAGCTTTCTTT | . | TRBJ1-1 | . | TRBV28
CASSQSSYNEQFF | TGTGCCAGTTCCCAGTCGAGCTACAATGAGCAGTTCTTC | once | TRBJ2-1 | . | TRBV6-1
CASSGGPNTGELFF | TGTGCCAGCAGCGGGGGGCCCAACACCGGGGAGCTGTTTTTT | . | TRBJ2-2 | . | TRBV11-3
CASSQQATSALRTDTQYF | TGCGCCAGCAGCCAACAGGCCACTAGCGCTTTACGCACAGATACGCAGTATTTT | . | TRBJ2-3 | TRBD2 | TRBV5-1
CASSPRGLGTDTQYF | TGTGCCAGCAGTCCCCGGGGGCTCGGCACAGATACGCAGTATTTT | . | TRBJ2-3 | . | TRBV28
CASRSNSGQGEKLFF | TGCGCCAGCAGGTCGAATAGCGGACAGGGCGAAAAACTGTTTTTT | . | TRBJ1-4 | TRBD1 | TRBV5-1
CASSMGGEDGNTIYF | TGTGCCAGCAGTATGGGAGGGGAGGACGGAAACACCATATATTTT | . | TRBJ1-3 | . | TRBV6-5
CASSSSEAQHF | TGTGCCAGCAGTTCCTCTGAGGCCCAGCATTTT | few | TRBJ1-5 | . | TRBV28
CASRIRGGVNYGYTF | TGTGCCAGCCGGATTCGTGGGGGGGTAAACTATGGCTACACCTTC | . | TRBJ1-2 | . | TRBV28
CASSRLGGQGETQYF | TGCGCCAGCAGCCGCCTAGGGGGACAGGGGGAGACCCAGTACTTC | . | TRBJ2-5 | TRBD1 | TRBV4-1
CASSQELPTGVVQETQYF | TGTGCCAGCAGCCAAGAATTACCGACAGGGGTGGTCCAAGAGACCCAGTACTTC | . | TRBJ2-5 | TRBD1 | TRBV14
CASSPGWYTEAFF | TGTGCCAGTAGTCCAGGGTGGTACACTGAAGCTTTCTTT | few | TRBJ1-1 | . | TRBV19